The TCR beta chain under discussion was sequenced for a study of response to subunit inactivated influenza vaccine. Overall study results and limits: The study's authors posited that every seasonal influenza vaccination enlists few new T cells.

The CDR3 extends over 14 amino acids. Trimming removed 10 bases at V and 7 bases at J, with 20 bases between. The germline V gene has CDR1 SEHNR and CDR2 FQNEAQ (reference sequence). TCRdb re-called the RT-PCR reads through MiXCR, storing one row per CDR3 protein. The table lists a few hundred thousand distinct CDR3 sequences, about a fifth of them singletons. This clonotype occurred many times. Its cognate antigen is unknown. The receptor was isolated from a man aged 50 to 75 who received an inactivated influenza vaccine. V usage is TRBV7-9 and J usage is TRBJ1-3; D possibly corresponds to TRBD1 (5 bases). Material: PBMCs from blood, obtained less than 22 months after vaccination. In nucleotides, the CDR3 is TGTGCCACGTCTTACAGGCCCTCGGGGAACACCATATATTTT. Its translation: CATSYRPSGNTIYF.